Detailed here is one T cell receptor (beta chain). Its antigen is currently unknown. This record comes from a study of tumor-infiltrating lymphocytes in primary liver carcinoma. Study observations and caveats: Tumor region pairs showed greater overlap than either tumor-adjacent or tumor-blood pairs did. Found in all five tumor regions were only about 7-25% of top clones.

Co-extraction of both nucleic acids (RNA and DNA) used about 20-33 mg of unsorted bulk tissue. V lost 9 bases, J lost 0 bases, and 18 bases lay in between. This CDR3 is 15 amino acids long. Germline CDR1 reads LNHDA; CDR2 reads SQIVND (reference sequence). The investigators made TCR beta cDNA from 500 ng total RNA, using a constant-region primer. Slightly modified ARM-PCR with three nested multiplex PCR rounds yielded TCR beta libraries. The first two PCR rounds, approximately 10 cycles each, used TRBV1-TRBV30 forward primers and a C-beta reverse primer. Each CDR3 protein gets one entry after TCRdb re-called the multiplex PCR reads with MiXCR. This table holds some 100,000 distinct CDR3 sequences, 55% to 80% found once.

The chain employs TRBV19 and TRBJ2-7; D possibly corresponds to TRBD2 (6 bases). This receptor was taken from a woman aged 55-69 years with primary liver carcinoma and hepatitis B virus infection. The specimen was liver tumor tissue from sampling region 2. Subset indicated: tumor region T2, inferior pole. CDR3: CARFSGHFSSYEQYF. The CDR3 DNA reads TGTGCCAGATTCAGCGGGCACTTTAGCTCCTACGAGCAGTACTTC.